A single sample gave rise to the 16 T cell receptor beta chains below, sequenced in a study of beta chain features in type 1 diabetes. Expressed TCRB transcripts were sequenced because the entire RNA isolate underwent reverse transcription. TCRdb's copy holds only in-frame clones and misses some; the assay was immunoSEQ multiplex PCR. The table shows 360,000 or so clones, with roughly 21% occurring only once. The sequencing input was naive CD4+ T cells from blood. All receptors come from a woman aged 18-30 years in good health.

This clone was counted only a few times. This chain links TRBV6-6 with TRBJ1-5; no reliable D call. The V gene's germline CDR1 is MNHNY and CDR2 SVGAGI (reference sequence). CDR3 length: 12 residues. V gave up 10 bases and J gave up 9 bases, with 16 bases separating them. CDR3 sequence (DNA): TGTGCCATCAACGGAGCCGGCGGGCCCCAGCATTTT. This codes for CAINGAGGPQHF.

This clone has a handful of counts. V gene TRBV29-1 combines with J gene TRBJ2-1; D perhaps matches TRBD1 (6 bases). V lost 0 bases and J 0 bases, leaving 12 bases between the germline ends. The germline V gene has CDR1 SQVTM and CDR2 ANQGSEA. The CDR3 covers 16 residues. The CDR3 region is CSVEDGTLSSYNEQFF. CDR3 bases: TGCAGCGTTGAAGACGGGACACTGAGCTCCTACAATGAGCAGTTCTTC.

This clone was picked up a small number of times. The genes are TRBV4-1 and TRBJ2-1; 9 nucleotides align to TRBD2. J was trimmed by 5 bases and V by 0 bases; bases with no gene match: 11. This CDR3 spans 18 amino acids. Germline-derived CDR1 and CDR2 are MGHRA and YSYEKL. For the CDR3, the DNA is TGCGCCAGCAGCCAAGATCGGGAAGCTAGCGGGACTGACAATGAGCAGTTCTTC. Translated: CASSQDREASGTDNEQFF.

This sequence joins TRBV2 and TRBJ2-7; D is undetermined. The CDR3 totals 14 residues. CDR1 is SNHLY, CDR2 FYNNEI, per germline. The V gene lost 5 bases and the J gene lost 4 bases, with 15 bases spanning the gap. DNA for the CDR3: TGTGCCAGCAGTCGAGTCGTGGGCTATTACGAGCAGTACTTC. Amino acid sequence: CASSRVVGYYEQYF.

V usage is TRBV4-3 and J usage is TRBJ1-2; weak D call: TRBD1 (5 bases). The CDR3 is 16 amino acids. The germline V gene encodes CDR1 LGHNA and CDR2 YSLEER. V lost 4 bases, J lost 4 bases, and 19 bases lay in between. The CDR3 sequence: CASSPTSTRRGYGYTF. The CDR3 nucleotides read TGCGCCAGCAGCCCTACCTCTACAAGGAGGGGCTATGGCTACACCTTC.

This clone was seen a few times. This chain connects TRBV7-9 to TRBJ1-2, with D unclear. The CDR3 covers 15 residues. Germline values: CDR1 SEHNR, CDR2 FQNEAQ (reference sequence). V lost 8 bases and J lost 7, with 23 bases in between. CDR3 in DNA: TGTGCCAGCTATCGAATGGGCCAGAAGGTTACTGGCTACACCTTC. Translation gives CASYRMGQKVTGYTF. Supplemented by reference TRBV7-9 and TRBJ1-2, the full variable domain reads DTGVSQNPRHKITKRGQNVTFRCDPISEHNRLYWYRQTLGQGPEFLTYFQNEAQLEKSRLLSDRFSAERPKGSFSTLEIQRTEQGDSAMYLCASYRMGQKVTGYTFGSGTRLTVV.

The chain joins TRBV5-4 to TRBJ1-1; 7 bases are a match to TRBD1. The J segment lost 0 bases and the V segment lost 4 bases, leaving 3 bases of the junction unmatched. The CDR3 sequence is 14 residues long. CDR1 is SGHNT and CDR2 is YYREEE in the germline V gene (reference sequence). The CDR3 DNA reads as TGTGCCAGCAGCGCGGGACAGATGAACACTGAAGCTTTCTTT. The encoded protein is CASSAGQMNTEAFF. Using reference TRBV5-4 and TRBJ1-1 for the parts outside the CDR3, the full variable domain is ETGVTQSPTHLIKTRGQQVTLRCSSQSGHNTVSWYQQALGQGPQFIFQYYREEENGRGNFPPRFSGLQFPNYSSELNVNALELDDSALYLCASSAGQMNTEAFFGQGTRLTVV.

The CDR3 nucleotides read TGTGCCTGGAGCCGGACAGGGATTATCTATGGCTACACCTTC. It codes for CAWSRTGIIYGYTF. This sequence joins TRBV30 and TRBJ1-2, with TRBD1 matching 8 bases. The CDR3 has 14 amino acids. The ends lost 3 bases at V and 4 bases at J; junction bases unmatched: 7. Germline CDR1 GTSNPN, CDR2 SVGIG (reference sequence). Using reference TRBV30 and TRBJ1-2 for the parts outside the CDR3, the full variable domain is SQTIHQWPATLVQPVGSPLSLECTVEGTSNPNLYWYRQAAGRGLQLLFYSVGIGQISSEVPQNLSASRPQDRQFILSSKKLLLSDSGFYLCAWSRTGIIYGYTFGSGTRLTVV.

The J gene is TRBJ1-2, the V gene TRBV5-5; D call uncertain. V was clipped by 4 bases and J by 8 bases, with 9 bases between them. The CDR3 spans 11 residues. Germline lookup yields CDR1 SGHKS and CDR2 YYEKEE (reference sequence). The chain's CDR3 is CASSLRSGYTF. The CDR3 nucleotides read TGTGCCAGCAGCCTTAGGAGCGGCTACACCTTC.

This clone has a handful of counts. The genes are TRBV9 and TRBJ2-1, with TRBD2 as a possible D gene (5 bases). V lost 0 bases and J 2 bases, leaving 12 bases between the germline ends. The CDR3 has 16 residues. Per the germline V gene, CDR1 is SGDLS and CDR2 is YYNGEE. The CDR3 sequence is CASSVVPLTTYNEQFF. CDR3 DNA sequence: TGTGCCAGCAGCGTAGTTCCCTTGACTACCTACAATGAGCAGTTCTTC.

This clone was detected a few times. The rearrangement links TRBV19 to TRBJ2-4; 12 nucleotides match TRBD2. This CDR3 region has 15 residues. V shed 5 bases, J shed 9 bases, and the junction held 8 bases outside the gene matches. CDR1 and CDR2 from the germline V gene are LNHDA and SQIVND (reference sequence). The chain's CDR3 is CASSLAGGLEGIQYF. Here the CDR3 DNA reads TGTGCCAGTAGTCTAGCGGGAGGGCTTGAGGGCATTCAGTACTTC.

The V call is TRBV5-1, the J call TRBJ1-1, with D maybe TRBD1 (6 bases). The CDR3 has 16 amino acids. The V and J ends lost 3 bases and 3 bases respectively, with 18 bases between them. Germline CDR1 reads SGHRS; CDR2 reads YFSETQ. The CDR3 bases are TGCGCCAGCAGCTCGTCCGTCGGGGGGCGGGACACTGAAGCTTTCTTT. The encoded protein is CASSSSVGGRDTEAFF.

The V gene is TRBV30, the J gene TRBJ2-4; 7 nucleotides match TRBD1. The CDR3 consists of 13 residues. Per germline, CDR1 GTSNPN and CDR2 SVGIG (reference sequence). V lost 4 bases, J lost 8 bases, and 8 bases stayed unmatched. The CDR3, as DNA: TGTGCCTGGACTATGACAGGGTGGTACATTCAGTACTTC. Its protein is CAWTMTGWYIQYF.

This clone was picked up a small number of times. The chain combines TRBV19 with TRBJ2-5; D ambiguous. V lost 3 bases and J 1 base, leaving 6 bases between the germline ends. The CDR3 loop spans 13 amino acids. Germline CDR1 LNHDA, CDR2 SQIVND (reference sequence). The CDR3 DNA is TGTGCCAGTAGTATGTCCGGCCAAGAGACCCAGTACTTC. Translation gives CASSMSGQETQYF.

This clone was recorded a few times. The chain employs TRBV18 and TRBJ2-3, with a possible D match to TRBD2 (6 bases). Germline V gene sequence: CDR1 KGHSH, CDR2 LQKENI. This CDR3 has 15 amino acids. The ends were cut back, 0 bases at V and 0 bases at J, with 7 bases in the middle. CDR3 DNA: TGTGCCAGCTCACCACCGGCGGGGAGCACAGATACGCAGTATTTT. Its protein product is CASSPPAGSTDTQYF.

The chain has TRBV5-1 and TRBJ2-3; D remains unclear. This CDR3 contains 14 residues. V was cut by 4 bases and J by 5 bases, with 14 bases left in between. Germline lookup yields CDR1 SGHRS and CDR2 YFSETQ. CDR3 region: CASSPGSIGDTQYF. For the CDR3, the DNA is TGCGCCAGCAGCCCCGGTTCGATTGGAGATACGCAGTATTTT.